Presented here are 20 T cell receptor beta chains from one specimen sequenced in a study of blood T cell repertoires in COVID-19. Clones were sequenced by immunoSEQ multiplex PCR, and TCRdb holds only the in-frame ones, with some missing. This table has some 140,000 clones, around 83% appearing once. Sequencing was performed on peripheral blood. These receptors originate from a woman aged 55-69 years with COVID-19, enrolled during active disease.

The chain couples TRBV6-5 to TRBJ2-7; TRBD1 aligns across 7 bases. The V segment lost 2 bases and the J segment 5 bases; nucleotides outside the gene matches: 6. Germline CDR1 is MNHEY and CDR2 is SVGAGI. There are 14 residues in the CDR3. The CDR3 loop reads CASSYGTATNEQYF. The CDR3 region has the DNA TGTGCCAGCAGTTACGGGACAGCTACCAACGAGCAGTACTTC.

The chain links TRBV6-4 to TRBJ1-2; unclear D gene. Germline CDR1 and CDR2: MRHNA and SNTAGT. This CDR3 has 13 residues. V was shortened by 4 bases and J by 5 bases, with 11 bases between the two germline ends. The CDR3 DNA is TGTGCCAGCAGTGCTTTGCCGGGTTATGGCTACACCTTC. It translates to CASSALPGYGYTF.

As DNA, the CDR3 is TGTGCCTGGAGACGAGACTATGGCTACACCTTC. Its translation is CAWRRDYGYTF. The rearrangement links TRBV30 to TRBJ1-2; no firm D call. The CDR3 is 11 residues long. Per germline, CDR1 GTSNPN and CDR2 SVGIG (reference sequence). Trimming removed 3 bases from V and 3 bases from J, with 5 bases in between.

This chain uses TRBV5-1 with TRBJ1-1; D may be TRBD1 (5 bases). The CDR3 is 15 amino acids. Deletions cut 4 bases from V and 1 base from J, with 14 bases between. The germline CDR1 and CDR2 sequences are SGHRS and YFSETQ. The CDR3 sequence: CASSRQRSENTEAFF. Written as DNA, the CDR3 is TGCGCCAGCAGCCGACAGCGATCCGAGAACACTGAAGCTTTCTTT.

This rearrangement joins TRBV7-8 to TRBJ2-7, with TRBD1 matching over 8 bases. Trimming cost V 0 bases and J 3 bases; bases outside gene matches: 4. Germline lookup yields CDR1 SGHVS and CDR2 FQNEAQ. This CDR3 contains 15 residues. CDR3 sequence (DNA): TGTGCCAGCAGCTTAGCGGACAGGGCCTTCTACGAGCAGTACTTC. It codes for CASSLADRAFYEQYF.

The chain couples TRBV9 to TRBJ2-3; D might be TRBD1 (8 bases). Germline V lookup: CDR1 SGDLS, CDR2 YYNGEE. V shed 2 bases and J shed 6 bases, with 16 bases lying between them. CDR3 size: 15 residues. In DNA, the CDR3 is TGTGCCAGCAGCGTGGGGGGGACAGGTTCCGATACGCAGTATTTT. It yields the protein CASSVGGTGSDTQYF.

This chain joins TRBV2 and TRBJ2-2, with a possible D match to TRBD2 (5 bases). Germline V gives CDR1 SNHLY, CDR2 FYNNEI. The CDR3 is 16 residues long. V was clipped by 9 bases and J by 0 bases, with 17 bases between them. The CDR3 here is CASPPGGPANTGELFF. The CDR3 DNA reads TGTGCCAGTCCCCCCGGAGGCCCTGCGAACACCGGGGAGCTGTTTTTT. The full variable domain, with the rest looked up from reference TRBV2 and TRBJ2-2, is EPEVTQTPSHQVTQMGQEVILRCVPISNHLYFYWYRQILGQKVEFLVSFYNNEISEKSEIFDDQFSVERPDGSNFTLKIRSTKLEDSAMYFCASPPGGPANTGELFFGEGSRLTVL.

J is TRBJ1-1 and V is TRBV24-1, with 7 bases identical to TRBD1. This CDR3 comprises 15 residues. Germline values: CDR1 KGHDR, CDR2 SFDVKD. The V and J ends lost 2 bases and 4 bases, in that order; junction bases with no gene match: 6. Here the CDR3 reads CATSDSGQPGTEAFF. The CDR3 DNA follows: TGTGCCACCAGTGATTCGGGACAGCCGGGCACTGAAGCTTTCTTT.

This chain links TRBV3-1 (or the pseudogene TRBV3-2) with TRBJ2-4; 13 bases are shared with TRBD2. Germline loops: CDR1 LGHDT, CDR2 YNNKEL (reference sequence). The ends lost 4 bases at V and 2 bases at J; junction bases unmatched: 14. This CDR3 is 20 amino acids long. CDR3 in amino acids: CASSPFETSGRTYTKNIQYF. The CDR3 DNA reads TGTGCCAGCAGCCCCTTCGAGACTAGCGGGAGGACCTATACCAAAAACATTCAGTACTTC.

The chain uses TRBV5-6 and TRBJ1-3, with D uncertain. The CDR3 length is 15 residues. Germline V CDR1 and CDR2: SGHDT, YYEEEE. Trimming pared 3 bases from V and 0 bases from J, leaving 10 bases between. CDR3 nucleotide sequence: TGTGCCAGCAGCTCCCTCGGGAGCTCTGGAAACACCATATATTTT. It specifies CASSSLGSSGNTIYF.

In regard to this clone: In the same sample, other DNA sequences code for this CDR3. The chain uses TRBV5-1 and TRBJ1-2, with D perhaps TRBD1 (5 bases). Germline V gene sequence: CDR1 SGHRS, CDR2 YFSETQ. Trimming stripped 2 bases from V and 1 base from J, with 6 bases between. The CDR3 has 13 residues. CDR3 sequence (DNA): TGCGCCAGCAGCTTTGACAGTAACTATGGCTACACCTTC. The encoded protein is CASSFDSNYGYTF.

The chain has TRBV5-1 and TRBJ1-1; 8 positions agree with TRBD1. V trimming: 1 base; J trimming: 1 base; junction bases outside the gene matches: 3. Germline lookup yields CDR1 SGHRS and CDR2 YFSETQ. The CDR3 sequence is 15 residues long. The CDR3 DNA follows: TGCGCCAGCAGCTTGTCCCAGGGGGCGAACACTGAAGCTTTCTTT. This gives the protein CASSLSQGANTEAFF.

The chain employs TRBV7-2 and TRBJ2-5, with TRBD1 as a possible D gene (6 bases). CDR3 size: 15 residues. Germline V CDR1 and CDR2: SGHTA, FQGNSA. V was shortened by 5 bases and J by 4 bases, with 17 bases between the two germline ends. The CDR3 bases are TGTGCCAGCAGCCCCTTACGAGGGGGTGCAGAGACCCAGTACTTC. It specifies CASSPLRGGAETQYF.

CDR3 in DNA: TGTGCCAGCAGAAGGGACAGGAACTATGAAGCTTTCTTT. Its protein product is CASRRDRNYEAFF. The rearrangement joins TRBV6-6 to TRBJ1-1; 8 bases are a match to TRBD1. The CDR3 length is 13 residues. V dropped 6 bases and J dropped 7; count of bases not matched to a gene: 7. Germline-derived CDR1 and CDR2 are MNHNY and SVGAGI (reference sequence).

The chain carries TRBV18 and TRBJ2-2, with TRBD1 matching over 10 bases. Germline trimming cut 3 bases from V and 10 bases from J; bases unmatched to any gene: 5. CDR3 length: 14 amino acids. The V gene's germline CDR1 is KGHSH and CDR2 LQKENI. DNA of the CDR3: TGTGCCAGCTCACCGGGACAGGGGACGGAGGAGCTGTTTTTT. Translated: CASSPGQGTEELFF. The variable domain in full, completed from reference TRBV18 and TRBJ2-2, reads NAGVMQNPRHLVRRRGQEARLRCSPMKGHSHVYWYRQLPEEGLKFMVYLQKENIIDESGMPKERFSAEFPKEGPSILRIQQVVRGDSAAYFCASSPGQGTEELFFGEGSRLTVL.

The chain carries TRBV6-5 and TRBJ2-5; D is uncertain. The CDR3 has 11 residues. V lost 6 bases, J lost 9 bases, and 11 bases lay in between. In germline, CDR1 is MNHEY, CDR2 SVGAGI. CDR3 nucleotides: TGTGCCAGCAGCGCCTCACTGGCCCAGTACTTC. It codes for CASSASLAQYF.

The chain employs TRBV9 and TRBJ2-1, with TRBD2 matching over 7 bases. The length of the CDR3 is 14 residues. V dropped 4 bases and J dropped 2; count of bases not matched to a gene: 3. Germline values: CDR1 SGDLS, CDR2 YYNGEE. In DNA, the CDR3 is TGTGCCAGCAGCCATGGACTAGCCTACAATGAGCAGTTCTTC. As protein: CASSHGLAYNEQFF. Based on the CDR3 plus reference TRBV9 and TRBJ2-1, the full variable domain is DSGVTQTPKHLITATGQRVTLRCSPRSGDLSVYWYQQSLDQGLQFLIQYYNGEERAKGNILERFSAQQFPDLHSELNLSSLELGDSALYFCASSHGLAYNEQFFGPGTRLTVL.

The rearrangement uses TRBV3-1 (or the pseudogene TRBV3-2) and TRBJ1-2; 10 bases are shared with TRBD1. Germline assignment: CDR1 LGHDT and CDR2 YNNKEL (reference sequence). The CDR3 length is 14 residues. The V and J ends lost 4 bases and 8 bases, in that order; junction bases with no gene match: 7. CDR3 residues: CASSPSGTGDGYTF. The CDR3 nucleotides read TGTGCCAGCAGCCCGTCCGGGACAGGGGACGGCTACACCTTC.

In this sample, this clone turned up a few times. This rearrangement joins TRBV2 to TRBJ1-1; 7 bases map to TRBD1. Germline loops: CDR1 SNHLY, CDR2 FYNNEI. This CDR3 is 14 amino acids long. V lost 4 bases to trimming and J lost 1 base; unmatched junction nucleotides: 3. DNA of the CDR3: TGTGCCAGCAGTGTGGGACAGTGGAACACTGAAGCTTTCTTT. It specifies CASSVGQWNTEAFF.

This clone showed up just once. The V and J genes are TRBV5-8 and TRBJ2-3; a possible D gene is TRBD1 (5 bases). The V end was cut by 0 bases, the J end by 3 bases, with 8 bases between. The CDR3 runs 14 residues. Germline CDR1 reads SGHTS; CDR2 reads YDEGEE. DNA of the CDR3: TGTGCCAGCAGCTTGGGGGGCGTTACAGATACGCAGTATTTT. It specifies CASSLGGVTDTQYF.